These 27 T cell receptor beta chains were sequenced from one sample in a study of blood T cell repertoires in COVID-19. Assay used: immunoSEQ multiplex PCR; TCRdb lists only in-frame clones, some missing. Of 180,000 or so clones in the sample, about 80% are singletons; the top ten hold 6% to 8%. Sequencing used PBMCs or T cells enriched from blood (not recorded which). These receptors were obtained from a middle-aged man who had recovered from COVID-19.

The rearrangement uses TRBV3-1 (or the pseudogene TRBV3-2) and TRBJ1-6; unclear D gene. Between the trimmed V and J ends, which lost 4 bases and 9 bases, there was a span of 13 bases. The CDR3 is 14 amino acids. Looked up from germline, CDR1 is LGHDT and CDR2 is YNNKEL (reference sequence). The CDR3 DNA reads TGTGCCAGCAGCCCTAGCTTTGGTTTTTCACCCCTCCACTTT. It yields the protein CASSPSFGFSPLHF.

The rearrangement joins TRBV6-5 to TRBJ2-3, with 8 bases that match TRBD2. This CDR3 has 15 residues. The germline V gene encodes CDR1 MNHEY and CDR2 SVGAGI. Germline trimming cut 5 bases from V and 1 base from J; bases unmatched to any gene: 5. The CDR3 spells CASSTSAGGTDTQYF. CDR3 DNA sequence: TGTGCCAGCAGTACATCAGCGGGGGGCACAGATACGCAGTATTTT.

This chain connects TRBV28 to TRBJ1-1; no clear D gene. CDR1 is MDHEN and CDR2 is SYDVKM in the germline V gene. CDR3 size: 15 residues. V was clipped by 1 base and J by 5 bases, with 14 bases between them. The CDR3 spells CASSLFSSRGTEAFF. The CDR3 DNA reads as TGTGCCAGCAGTTTATTTTCAAGCCGCGGAACTGAAGCTTTCTTT.

CDR3 sequence reads: CASSPVAGARNTEAFF. CDR3 nucleotides: TGTGCCAGCTCGCCAGTAGCGGGGGCGCGGAACACTGAAGCTTTCTTT. The chain has TRBV18 and TRBJ1-1, with a tentative D call TRBD1 (6 bases). V shed 6 bases and J shed 1 base, with 18 bases lying between them. Germline CDR1 KGHSH, CDR2 LQKENI. This CDR3 has 16 amino acids.

The chain links TRBV6-5 to TRBJ1-2; maybe TRBD1 (6 bases). The CDR3 is 14 residues long. V lost 7 bases to trimming and J lost 6 bases, with 18 bases between them. Germline V gene sequence: CDR1 MNHEY, CDR2 SVGAGI. Here the CDR3 DNA reads TGTGCCAGCATCGACCGGGGCGGGGGCCATGGCTACACCTTC. It specifies CASIDRGGGHGYTF.

The V call is TRBV27, the J call TRBJ2-5, with D perhaps matching TRBD1 (5 bases). CDR3 size: 13 residues. Germline V gene data show CDR1 as MNHEY and CDR2 as SMNVEV (reference sequence). The V end was cut by 0 bases, the J end by 9 bases, with 11 bases between. The CDR3 is CASSLSGPLAQYF. CDR3 in DNA: TGTGCCAGCAGTTTATCGGGGCCGCTGGCCCAGTACTTC.

The V and J genes are TRBV5-6 and TRBJ1-4; possible D gene TRBD1, 6 bases. The CDR3 has 16 amino acids. Germline CDR1 reads SGHDT; CDR2 reads YYEEEE. V shed 3 bases and J shed 4 bases, with 16 bases lying between them. The CDR3 DNA follows: TGTGCCAGCAGCTCGATACAGGGCTCGAGTAATGAAAAACTGTTTTTT. It translates to CASSSIQGSSNEKLFF.

This chain uses TRBV19 with TRBJ1-6, with 7 bases identical to TRBD1. The CDR3 has 14 amino acids. After removal of 4 bases from V and 7 bases from J, the junction contained 4 bases not matched to a gene. Per germline, CDR1 LNHDA and CDR2 SQIVND (reference sequence). The chain's CDR3 is CASSRGGQNSPLHF. CDR3 coding DNA: TGTGCCAGTAGTAGAGGGGGCCAGAATTCACCCCTCCACTTT.

This clone was counted many times. The chain combines TRBV4-2 with TRBJ2-7, with 11 bases aligning to TRBD2. Germline-derived CDR1 and CDR2 are LGHNA and YNFKEQ. Germline trimming cut 1 base from V and 9 bases from J; bases unmatched to any gene: 8. The CDR3 covers 15 residues. Here the CDR3 DNA reads TGTGCCAGCAGCCAAGTGCTAGCGGGGGGTAATGGGCAGTACTTC. As protein: CASSQVLAGGNGQYF.

The V gene is TRBV14, the J gene TRBJ1-2, with D perhaps matching TRBD1 (5 bases). Germline assignment: CDR1 SGHDN and CDR2 FVKESK. The CDR3 is 16 amino acids. V shed 0 bases and J shed 4 bases, with 15 bases lying between them. In DNA form, the CDR3 reads TGTGCCAGCAGCCAAGACCAGGGATCATTGAGCTATGGCTACACCTTC. The encoded protein is CASSQDQGSLSYGYTF.

The J gene is TRBJ2-2, the V gene TRBV5-5; 8 positions match TRBD1. Losses at the gene ends were 3 bases for V and 6 bases for J; bases not matched to a gene: 13. Per germline, CDR1 SGHKS and CDR2 YYEKEE (reference sequence). This CDR3 has 17 amino acids. CDR3 protein: CASSSRTRTGSSGELFF. DNA of the CDR3: TGTGCCAGCAGCTCTCGAACGAGGACAGGGAGTTCCGGGGAGCTGTTTTTT.

V is TRBV5-4 and J is TRBJ1-6; possibly TRBD1 for D (6 bases). The CDR3 runs to 14 residues. Germline CDR1 is SGHNT and CDR2 is YYREEE (reference sequence). V lost 6 bases and J 7 bases, leaving 14 bases between the germline ends. The CDR3 protein is CASTIQGINSPLHF. Written as DNA, the CDR3 is TGTGCCAGCACCATACAGGGAATCAATTCACCCCTCCACTTT.

V and J are TRBV5-6 and TRBJ1-2, with 8 bases that match TRBD1. Germline CDR1 is SGHDT and CDR2 is YYEEEE. The length of the CDR3 is 16 residues. J was trimmed by 3 bases and V by 2 bases; bases with no gene match: 9. CDR3 bases: TGTGCCAGCAGCTTCATCCAGGGGGCGCTTGACTATGGCTACACCTTC. It encodes CASSFIQGALDYGYTF.

The CDR3 coding sequence is TGTGCCAGCTCACCCGACAGGGAATATGGCTACACCTTC. It codes for CASSPDREYGYTF. The V and J genes are TRBV18 and TRBJ1-2, with 7 positions matching TRBD1. V lost 3 bases and J lost 5; bases outside the gene matches: 3. The CDR3 is 13 residues long. Per the germline V gene, CDR1 is KGHSH and CDR2 is LQKENI.

The V and J genes are TRBV4-1 and TRBJ2-7; TRBD2 matches 7 bases. V was clipped by 2 bases and J by 3 bases; unmatched bases: 10. CDR3 size: 16 residues. CDR1 and CDR2 (germline): MGHRA, YSYEKL. The CDR3 protein is CASSQTYSGGGYEQYF. CDR3 nucleotides: TGCGCCAGCAGCCAAACGTATTCTGGCGGGGGCTACGAGCAGTACTTC.

The J gene is TRBJ1-3, the V gene TRBV15; D gene unclear. The CDR3 extends over 16 amino acids. V lost 0 bases, J lost 4 bases, and 13 bases lay in between. The germline V gene has CDR1 LNHNV and CDR2 YYDKDF (reference sequence). The CDR3 DNA sequence: TGTGCCACCAGCAGAGATGGAATTCTAGGAGGAAACACCATATATTTT. Translating gives CATSRDGILGGNTIYF.

The chain carries TRBV6-5 and TRBJ2-3; a possible D gene is TRBD1 (6 bases). This CDR3 is built from 13 residues. Germline assignment: CDR1 MNHEY and CDR2 SVGAGI. The V and J ends lost 2 bases and 7 bases respectively, with 10 bases between them. For the CDR3, the DNA is TGTGCCAGCAGTTACGACAGGAAGAATACGCAGTATTTT. This translates into CASSYDRKNTQYF.

The V and J genes are TRBV7-9 and TRBJ2-3; D is undetermined. The CDR3 length is 14 residues. The germline gives CDR1 SEHNR, CDR2 FQNEAQ (reference sequence). The V gene lost 5 bases and the J gene lost 2 bases, with 11 bases spanning the gap. DNA of the CDR3: TGTGCCAGCAGCGCCCGACTCGTCACAGATACGCAGTATTTT. Translating it yields CASSARLVTDTQYF.

V and J are TRBV27 and TRBJ2-3; TRBD1 agrees at 8 bases. Germline loops: CDR1 MNHEY, CDR2 SMNVEV (reference sequence). The CDR3 has 15 residues. V trimming: 3 bases; J trimming: 4 bases; junction bases outside the gene matches: 6. The CDR3 protein is CASSLTGVTSDTQYF. DNA of the CDR3: TGTGCCAGCAGTTTGACAGGGGTAACATCAGATACGCAGTATTTT.

This clone occurred a few times. The J gene is TRBJ1-4, the V gene TRBV30; 8 bases are shared with TRBD1. The ends lost 3 bases at V and 6 bases at J; junction bases unmatched: 12. Germline assignment: CDR1 GTSNPN and CDR2 SVGIG (reference sequence). The CDR3 sequence is 16 residues long. The CDR3 nucleotides are TGTGCCTGGAGACCAGAGACAGGGGTTAGGGATGAAAAACTGTTTTTT. Amino acids: CAWRPETGVRDEKLFF. The whole variable domain, remainder taken from reference TRBV30 and TRBJ1-4, is SQTIHQWPATLVQPVGSPLSLECTVEGTSNPNLYWYRQAAGRGLQLLFYSVGIGQISSEVPQNLSASRPQDRQFILSSKKLLLSDSGFYLCAWRPETGVRDEKLFFGSGTQLSVL.

CDR3 in amino acids: CASSPEQLNTEAFF. The CDR3 DNA reads as TGTGCCAGCTCACCGGAACAGCTGAACACTGAAGCTTTCTTT. The chain has TRBV18 and TRBJ1-1; D is uncertain. The CDR3 spans 14 residues. Germline V gene data show CDR1 as KGHSH and CDR2 as LQKENI. V was pared by 3 bases and J by 0 bases, with 8 bases between. The full variable domain, completed using reference TRBV18 and TRBJ1-1, is NAGVMQNPRHLVRRRGQEARLRCSPMKGHSHVYWYRQLPEEGLKFMVYLQKENIIDESGMPKERFSAEFPKEGPSILRIQQVVRGDSAAYFCASSPEQLNTEAFFGQGTRLTVV.

DNA for the CDR3: TGTGCCTGGAACAGGCACTATGGCTACACCTTC. The encoded protein is CAWNRHYGYTF. This chain joins TRBV30 and TRBJ1-2; D perhaps matches TRBD1 (5 bases). V lost 4 bases and J lost 3, with 6 bases in between. The CDR3 covers 11 residues. CDR1 and CDR2 from the germline V gene are GTSNPN and SVGIG (reference sequence).

The V gene is TRBV4-1, the J gene TRBJ1-4, with D possibly matching TRBD1 (6 bases). The germline V gene encodes CDR1 MGHRA and CDR2 YSYEKL. V dropped 4 bases and J dropped 6 bases, with 18 bases sitting between them. This CDR3 has 16 amino acids. CDR3 amino acids: CASSLGGLQGYEKLFF. The CDR3 coding sequence is TGCGCCAGCAGCCTCGGCGGCTTACAGGGATATGAAAAACTGTTTTTT.

This chain joins TRBV18 and TRBJ2-7; D unclear. With 6 bases removed from V and 0 bases from J, the gap between germline ends came to 9 bases. Germline loops: CDR1 KGHSH, CDR2 LQKENI. There are 13 residues in the CDR3. The CDR3 DNA sequence: TGTGCCAGCTCCCATGGCCGCTCCTACGAGCAGTACTTC. This translates into CASSHGRSYEQYF.

The rearrangement joins TRBV19 to TRBJ2-7; 9 bases are a match to TRBD1. This CDR3 spans 14 amino acids. Germline V gene sequence: CDR1 LNHDA, CDR2 SQIVND (reference sequence). Losses at the gene ends were 5 bases for V and 2 bases for J; bases not matched to a gene: 4. CDR3: CASSRTGATYEQYF. CDR3 DNA sequence: TGTGCCAGTAGTCGGACAGGGGCAACCTACGAGCAGTACTTC.

The sample holds one count of this clone. An end of the junction does not agree with germline; a read error may underlie this. The chain uses TRBV28 and TRBJ2-1, with 7 nucleotides matching TRBD1. This CDR3 comprises 13 residues. CDR1 is MDHEN and CDR2 is SYDVKM in the germline V gene. CDR3 in amino acids: CASNLGQVNEQFF. The CDR3 bases are TGTGCCAGCAATTTAGGACAGGTCAATGAGCAGTTCTTC.

The sample holds a few counts of this clone. J is TRBJ1-2 and V is TRBV6-5; D is uncertain. The CDR3 totals 14 residues. The germline V gene encodes CDR1 MNHEY and CDR2 SVGAGI. V lost 3 bases and J 10 bases, leaving 18 bases between the germline ends. CDR3 in amino acids: CASSYFIGSPDYTF. Written as DNA, the CDR3 is TGTGCCAGCAGTTATTTTATCGGGTCACCGGACTACACCTTC.